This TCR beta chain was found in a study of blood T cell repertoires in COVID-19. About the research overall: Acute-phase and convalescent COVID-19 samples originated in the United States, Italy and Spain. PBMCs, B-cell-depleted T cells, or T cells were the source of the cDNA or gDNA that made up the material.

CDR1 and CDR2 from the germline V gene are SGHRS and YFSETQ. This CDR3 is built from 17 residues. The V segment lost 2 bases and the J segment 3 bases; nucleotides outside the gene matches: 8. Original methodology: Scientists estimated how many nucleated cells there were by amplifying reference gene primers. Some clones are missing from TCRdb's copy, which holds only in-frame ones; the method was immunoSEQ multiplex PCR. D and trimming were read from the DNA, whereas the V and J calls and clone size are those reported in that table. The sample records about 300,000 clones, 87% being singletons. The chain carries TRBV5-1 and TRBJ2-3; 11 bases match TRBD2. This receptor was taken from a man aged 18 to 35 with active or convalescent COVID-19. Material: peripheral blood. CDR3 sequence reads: CASSFGSGRARTDTQYF. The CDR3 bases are TGCGCCAGCAGCTTTGGTAGCGGGAGGGCCAGGACAGATACGCAGTATTTT.